This entry concerns a single TCR beta chain. This sample was included in a study of patients and donors after allogeneic stem cell transplantation. Germline values: CDR1 KGHSH, CDR2 LQKENI. V dropped 1 base and J dropped 0 bases, with 15 bases sitting between them. This CDR3 has 17 amino acids. TCRdb reanalysed the RT-PCR reads using MiXCR and keeps one entry per CDR3 protein. The sample comprises more than 150,000 distinct CDR3 sequences, 24% of which are singletons, and more than 25% rests with the top ten. The receptor was derived from a human donor who was either an allogeneic HSCT recipient or a stem cell or donor lymphocyte infusion donor (not recorded which). It is not recorded whose cells these are; they may come from a transplant donor. The chain couples TRBV18 to TRBJ1-2, with D hard to call. Sequences were obtained from blood, either unsorted or a sorted T cell fraction (not recorded which). The CDR3 bases are TGTGCCAGCTCACCACAGGCCCCGAACTTACCTAACTATGGCTACACCTTC. It codes for CASSPQAPNLPNYGYTF.